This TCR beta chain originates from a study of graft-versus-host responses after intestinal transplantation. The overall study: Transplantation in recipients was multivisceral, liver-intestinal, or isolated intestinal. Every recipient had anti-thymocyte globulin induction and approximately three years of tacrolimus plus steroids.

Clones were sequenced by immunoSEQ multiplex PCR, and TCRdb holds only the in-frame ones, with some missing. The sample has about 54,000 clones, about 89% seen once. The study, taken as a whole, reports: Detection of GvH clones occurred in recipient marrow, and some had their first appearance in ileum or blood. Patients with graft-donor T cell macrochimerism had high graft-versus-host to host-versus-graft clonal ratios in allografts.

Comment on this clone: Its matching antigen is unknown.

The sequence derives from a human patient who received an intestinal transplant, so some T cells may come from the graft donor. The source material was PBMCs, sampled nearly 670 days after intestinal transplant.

The CDR3 is CASGPGGEQFF. In DNA form, the CDR3 reads TGCGCCAGCGGCCCCGGTGGGGAGCAGTTCTTC. The rearrangement uses TRBV4-1 and TRBJ2-1; D is uncertain. Germline V gives CDR1 MGHRA, CDR2 YSYEKL. The CDR3 loop spans 11 amino acids. V was cut by 8 bases and J by 10 bases, with 12 bases left in between.